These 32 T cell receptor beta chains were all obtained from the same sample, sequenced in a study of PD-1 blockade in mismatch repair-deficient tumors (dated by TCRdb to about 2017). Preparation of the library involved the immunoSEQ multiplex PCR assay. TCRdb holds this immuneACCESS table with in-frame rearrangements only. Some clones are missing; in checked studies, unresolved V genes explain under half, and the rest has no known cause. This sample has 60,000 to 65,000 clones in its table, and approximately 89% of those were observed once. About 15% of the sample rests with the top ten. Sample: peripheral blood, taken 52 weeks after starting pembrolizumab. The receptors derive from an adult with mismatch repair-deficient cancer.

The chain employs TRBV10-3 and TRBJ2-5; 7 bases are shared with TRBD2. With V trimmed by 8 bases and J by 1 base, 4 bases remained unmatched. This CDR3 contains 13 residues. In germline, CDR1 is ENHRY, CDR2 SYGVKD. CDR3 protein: CAIGEGFQETQYF. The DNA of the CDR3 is TGTGCCATCGGGGAGGGCTTCCAAGAGACCCAGTACTTC.

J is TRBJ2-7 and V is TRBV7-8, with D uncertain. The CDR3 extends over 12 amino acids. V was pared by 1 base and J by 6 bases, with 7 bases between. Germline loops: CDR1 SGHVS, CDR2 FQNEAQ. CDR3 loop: CASSLVASEQYF. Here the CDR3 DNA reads TGTGCCAGCAGCTTAGTTGCGTCCGAGCAGTACTTC.

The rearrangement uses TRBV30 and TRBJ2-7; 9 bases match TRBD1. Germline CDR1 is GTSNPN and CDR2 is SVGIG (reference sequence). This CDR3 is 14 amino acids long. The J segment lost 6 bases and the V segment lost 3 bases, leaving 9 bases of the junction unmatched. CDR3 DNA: TGTGCCTGGAGCCCCGGTATGGGACAGGGCGAGCAGTACTTC. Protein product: CAWSPGMGQGEQYF.

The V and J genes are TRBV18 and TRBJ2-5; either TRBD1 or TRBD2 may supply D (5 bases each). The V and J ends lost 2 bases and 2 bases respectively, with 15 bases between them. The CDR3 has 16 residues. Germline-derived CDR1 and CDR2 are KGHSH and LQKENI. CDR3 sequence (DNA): TGTGCCAGCTCACCATCCCCAGGGAGAGGACAAGAGACCCAGTACTTC. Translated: CASSPSPGRGQETQYF.

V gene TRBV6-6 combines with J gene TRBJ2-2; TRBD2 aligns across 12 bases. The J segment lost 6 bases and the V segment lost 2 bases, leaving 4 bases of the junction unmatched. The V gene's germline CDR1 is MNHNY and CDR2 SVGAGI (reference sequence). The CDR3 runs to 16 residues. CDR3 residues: CASSYASGRVAGELFF. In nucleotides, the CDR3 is TGTGCCAGCAGTTACGCTAGCGGGAGGGTCGCCGGGGAGCTGTTTTTT.

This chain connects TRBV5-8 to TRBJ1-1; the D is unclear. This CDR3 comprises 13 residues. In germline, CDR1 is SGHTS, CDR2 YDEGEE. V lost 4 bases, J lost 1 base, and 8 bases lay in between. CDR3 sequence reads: CASSARGNTEAFF. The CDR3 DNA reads TGTGCCAGCAGCGCACGTGGGAACACTGAAGCTTTCTTT.

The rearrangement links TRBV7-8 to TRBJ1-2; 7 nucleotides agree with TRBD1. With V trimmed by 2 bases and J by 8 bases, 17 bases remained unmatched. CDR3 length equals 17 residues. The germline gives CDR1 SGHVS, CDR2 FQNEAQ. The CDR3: CASSLKESTGALWGYTF. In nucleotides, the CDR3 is TGTGCCAGCAGCTTAAAGGAATCCACAGGGGCCCTATGGGGCTACACCTTC.

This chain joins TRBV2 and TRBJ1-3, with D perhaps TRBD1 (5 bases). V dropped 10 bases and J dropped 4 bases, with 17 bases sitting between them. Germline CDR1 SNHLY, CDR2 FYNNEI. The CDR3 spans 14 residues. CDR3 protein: CATLMEAGGNTIYF. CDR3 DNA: TGTGCCACCCTAATGGAGGCAGGGGGAAACACCATATATTTT.

CDR3 sequence: CAWGPTYEQYF. In DNA form, the CDR3 reads TGTGCCTGGGGACCGACCTACGAGCAGTACTTC. The rearrangement joins TRBV30 to TRBJ2-7; D not resolved. The germline V gene encodes CDR1 GTSNPN and CDR2 SVGIG (reference sequence). The CDR3 runs 11 residues. Between the trimmed V and J ends, which lost 5 bases and 2 bases, there was a span of 7 bases.

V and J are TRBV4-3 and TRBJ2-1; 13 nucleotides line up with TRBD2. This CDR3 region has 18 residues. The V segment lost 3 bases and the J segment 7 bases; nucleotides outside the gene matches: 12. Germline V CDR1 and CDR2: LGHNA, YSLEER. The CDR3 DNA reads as TGCGCCAGCAGCCACCAATTAGGTCGGACTAGCGGGAGAAATGAGCAGTTCTTC. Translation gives CASSHQLGRTSGRNEQFF.

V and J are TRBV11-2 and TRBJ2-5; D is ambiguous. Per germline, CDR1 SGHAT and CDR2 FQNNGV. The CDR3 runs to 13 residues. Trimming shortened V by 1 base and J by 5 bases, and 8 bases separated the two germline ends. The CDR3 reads CASSLVARETQYF. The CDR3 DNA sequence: TGTGCCAGCAGCTTAGTAGCTCGGGAGACCCAGTACTTC.

The CDR3 is CASSVDRGPAKNIQYF. The DNA for the CDR3 is TGTGCCAGCAGCGTAGACAGGGGTCCTGCCAAAAACATTCAGTACTTC. The chain is built from TRBV9 and TRBJ2-4; 7 bases line up with TRBD1. The germline V gene encodes CDR1 SGDLS and CDR2 YYNGEE. V trimming: 0 bases; J trimming: 1 base; junction bases outside the gene matches: 4. The CDR3 covers 16 residues.

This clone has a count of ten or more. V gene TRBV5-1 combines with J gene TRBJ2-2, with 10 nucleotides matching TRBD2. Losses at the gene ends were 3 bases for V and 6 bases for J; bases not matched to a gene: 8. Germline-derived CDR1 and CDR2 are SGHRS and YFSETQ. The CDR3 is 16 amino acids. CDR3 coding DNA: TGCGCCAGCAGCTCCCCGGGACTAGCGATGGCCGGGGAGCTGTTTTTT. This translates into CASSSPGLAMAGELFF.

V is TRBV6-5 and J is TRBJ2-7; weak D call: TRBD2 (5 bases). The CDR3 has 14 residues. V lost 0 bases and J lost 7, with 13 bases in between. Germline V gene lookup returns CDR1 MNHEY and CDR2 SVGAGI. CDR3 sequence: CASSYSVGSGEQYF. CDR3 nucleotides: TGTGCCAGCAGTTACTCGGTGGGTTCGGGAGAGCAGTACTTC.

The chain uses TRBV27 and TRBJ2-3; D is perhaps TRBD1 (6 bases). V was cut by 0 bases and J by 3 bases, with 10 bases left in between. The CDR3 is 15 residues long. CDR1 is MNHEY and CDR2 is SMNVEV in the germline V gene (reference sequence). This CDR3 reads CASSLSIRGTDTQYF. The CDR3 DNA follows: TGTGCCAGCAGTTTATCGATAAGGGGGACAGATACGCAGTATTTT.

The CDR3 reads CASSLAQAPNYGYTF. The DNA for the CDR3 is TGTGCCAGCAGCTTAGCTCAGGCTCCTAACTATGGCTACACCTTC. This chain uses TRBV7-2 with TRBJ1-2; D remains ambiguous. CDR3 length equals 15 residues. The germline CDR1 and CDR2 sequences are SGHTA and FQGNSA. With 0 bases removed from V and 0 bases from J, the gap between germline ends came to 8 bases.

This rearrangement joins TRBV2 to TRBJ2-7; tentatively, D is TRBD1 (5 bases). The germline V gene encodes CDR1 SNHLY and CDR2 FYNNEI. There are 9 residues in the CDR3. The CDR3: CAAGYEQYF. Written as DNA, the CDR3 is TGTGCGGCAGGGTATGAGCAGTACTTC.

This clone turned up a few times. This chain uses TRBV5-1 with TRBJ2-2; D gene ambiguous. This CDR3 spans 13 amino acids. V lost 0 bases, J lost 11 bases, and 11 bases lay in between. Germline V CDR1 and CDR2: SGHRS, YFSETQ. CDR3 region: CASSLVRAAELFF. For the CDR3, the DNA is TGCGCCAGCAGCTTGGTACGGGCAGCCGAGCTGTTTTTT.

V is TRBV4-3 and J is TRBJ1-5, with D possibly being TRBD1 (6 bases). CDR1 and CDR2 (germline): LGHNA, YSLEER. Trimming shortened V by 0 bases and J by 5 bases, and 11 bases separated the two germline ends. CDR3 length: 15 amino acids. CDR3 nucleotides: TGCGCCAGCAGCCAAGATTCAGGGGTTCATCAGCCCCAGCATTTT. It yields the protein CASSQDSGVHQPQHF.

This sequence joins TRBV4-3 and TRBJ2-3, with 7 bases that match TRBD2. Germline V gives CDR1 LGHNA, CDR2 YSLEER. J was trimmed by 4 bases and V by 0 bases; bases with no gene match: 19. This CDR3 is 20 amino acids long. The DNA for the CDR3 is TGCGCCAGCAGCCAAGATGGGGCAGACCAGTGGCTAGCGGTCCCAGATACGCAGTATTTT. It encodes CASSQDGADQWLAVPDTQYF.

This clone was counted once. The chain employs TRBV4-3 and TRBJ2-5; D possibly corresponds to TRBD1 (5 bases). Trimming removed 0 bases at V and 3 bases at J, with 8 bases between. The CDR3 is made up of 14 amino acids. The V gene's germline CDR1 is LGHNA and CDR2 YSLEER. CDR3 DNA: TGCGCCAGCAGCCAAGAGACAGTTAAAGAGACCCAGTACTTC. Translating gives CASSQETVKETQYF.

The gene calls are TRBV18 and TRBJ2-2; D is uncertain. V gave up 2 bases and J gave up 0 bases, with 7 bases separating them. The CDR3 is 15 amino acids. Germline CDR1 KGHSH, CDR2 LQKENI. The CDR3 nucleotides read TGTGCCAGCTCACCAGAAACAGCGAACACCGGGGAGCTGTTTTTT. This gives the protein CASSPETANTGELFF.

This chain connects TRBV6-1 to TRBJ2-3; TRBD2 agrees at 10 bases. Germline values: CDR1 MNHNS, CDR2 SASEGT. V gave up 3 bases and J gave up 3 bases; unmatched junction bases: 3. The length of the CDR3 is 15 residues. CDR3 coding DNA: TGTGCCAGCAGTGACACTAGCGGGACTACAGATACGCAGTATTTT. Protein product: CASSDTSGTTDTQYF.

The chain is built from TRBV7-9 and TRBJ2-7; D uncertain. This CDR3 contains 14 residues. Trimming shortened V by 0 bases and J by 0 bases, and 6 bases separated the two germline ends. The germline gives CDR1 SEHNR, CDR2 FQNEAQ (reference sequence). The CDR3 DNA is TGTGCCAGCAGCTTAGCGTCCAGCTCCTACGAGCAGTACTTC. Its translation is CASSLASSSYEQYF.

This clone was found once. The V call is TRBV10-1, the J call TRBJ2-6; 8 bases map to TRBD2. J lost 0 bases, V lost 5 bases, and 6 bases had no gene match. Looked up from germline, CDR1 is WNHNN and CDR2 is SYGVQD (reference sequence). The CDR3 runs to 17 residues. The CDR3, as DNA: TGCGCCAGCAGTCGGGGGGGACTCCTCTCTGGGGCCAACGTCCTGACTTTC. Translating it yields CASSRGGLLSGANVLTF.

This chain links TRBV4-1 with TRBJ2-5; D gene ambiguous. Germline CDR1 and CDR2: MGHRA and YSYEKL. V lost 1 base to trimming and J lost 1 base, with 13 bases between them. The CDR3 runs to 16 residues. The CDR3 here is CASSQVLGYSQETQYF. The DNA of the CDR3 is TGCGCCAGCAGCCAAGTGTTGGGTTACTCCCAAGAGACCCAGTACTTC.

The DNA for the CDR3 is TGCGCCAGCAGCTTGGACGACCCCAATGGCTACACCTTC. Protein product: CASSLDDPNGYTF. The chain uses TRBV5-1 and TRBJ1-2; D gene ambiguous. The CDR3 runs 13 residues. Germline CDR1 is SGHRS and CDR2 is YFSETQ. The V and J ends lost 0 bases and 6 bases respectively, with 9 bases between them.

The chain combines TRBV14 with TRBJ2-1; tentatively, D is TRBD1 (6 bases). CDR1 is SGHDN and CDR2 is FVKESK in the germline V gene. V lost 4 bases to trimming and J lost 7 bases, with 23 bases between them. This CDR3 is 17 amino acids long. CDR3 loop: CASSPSRTGTPWNEQFF. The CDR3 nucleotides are TGTGCCAGCAGCCCTTCACGTACCGGGACACCCTGGAATGAGCAGTTCTTC.

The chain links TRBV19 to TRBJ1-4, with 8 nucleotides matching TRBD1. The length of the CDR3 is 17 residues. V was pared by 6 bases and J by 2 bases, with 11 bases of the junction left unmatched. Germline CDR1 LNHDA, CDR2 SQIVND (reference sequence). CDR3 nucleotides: TGTGCCAGTAGCCGAAGGGACAGGAGGCTTACTAATGAAAAACTGTTTTTT. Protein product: CASSRRDRRLTNEKLFF. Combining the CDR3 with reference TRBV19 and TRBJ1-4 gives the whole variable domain DGGITQSPKYLFRKEGQNVTLSCEQNLNHDAMYWYRQDPGQGLRLIYYSQIVNDFQKGDIAEGYSVSREKKESFPLTVTSAQKNPTAFYLCASSRRDRRLTNEKLFFGSGTQLSVL.

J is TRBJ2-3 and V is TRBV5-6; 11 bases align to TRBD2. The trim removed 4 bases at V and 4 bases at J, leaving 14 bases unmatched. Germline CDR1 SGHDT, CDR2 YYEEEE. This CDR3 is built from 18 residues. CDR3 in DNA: TGTGCCAGCAGCCCGAGACGACTAGCGGGACTGGGTGCAGATACGCAGTATTTT. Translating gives CASSPRRLAGLGADTQYF. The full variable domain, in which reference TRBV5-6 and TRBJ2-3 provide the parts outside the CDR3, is DAGVTQSPTHLIKTRGQQVTLRCSPKSGHDTVSWYQQALGQGPQFIFQYYEEEERQRGNFPDRFSGHQFPNYSSELNVNALLLGDSALYLCASSPRRLAGLGADTQYFGPGTRLTVL.

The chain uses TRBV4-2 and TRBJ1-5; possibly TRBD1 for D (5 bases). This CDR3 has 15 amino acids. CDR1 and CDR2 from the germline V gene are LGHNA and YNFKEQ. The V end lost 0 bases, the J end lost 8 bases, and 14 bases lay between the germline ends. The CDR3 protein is CASSQEKAGTKPQHF. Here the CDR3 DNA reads TGTGCCAGCAGCCAAGAAAAGGCGGGGACCAAGCCCCAGCATTTT.

The CDR3 sequence is CASSPAGGNTGELFF. The CDR3 DNA reads as TGTGCCAGCAGTCCCGCGGGAGGGAACACCGGGGAGCTGTTTTTT. V gene TRBV6-6 combines with J gene TRBJ2-2; 8 bases fit TRBD2. Germline lookup yields CDR1 MNHNY and CDR2 SVGAGI (reference sequence). The CDR3 contains 15 residues. Unmatched junction bases numbered 3, after V lost 5 bases and J lost 1 base.